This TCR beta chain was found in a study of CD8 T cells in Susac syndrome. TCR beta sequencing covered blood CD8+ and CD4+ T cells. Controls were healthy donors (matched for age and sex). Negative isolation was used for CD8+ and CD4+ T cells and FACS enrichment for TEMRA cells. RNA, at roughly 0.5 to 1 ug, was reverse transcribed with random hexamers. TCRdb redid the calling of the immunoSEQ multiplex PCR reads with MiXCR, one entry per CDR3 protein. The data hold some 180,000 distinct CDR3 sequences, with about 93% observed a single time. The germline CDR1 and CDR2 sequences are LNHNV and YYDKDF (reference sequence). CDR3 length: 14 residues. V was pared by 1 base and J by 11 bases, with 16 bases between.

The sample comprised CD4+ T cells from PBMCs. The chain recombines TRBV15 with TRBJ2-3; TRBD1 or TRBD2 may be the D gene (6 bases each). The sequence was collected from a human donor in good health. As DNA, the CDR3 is TGTGCCACCAGCAGAGGGGGGGCACAGATAGGGCAGTATTTT. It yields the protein CATSRGGAQIGQYF.